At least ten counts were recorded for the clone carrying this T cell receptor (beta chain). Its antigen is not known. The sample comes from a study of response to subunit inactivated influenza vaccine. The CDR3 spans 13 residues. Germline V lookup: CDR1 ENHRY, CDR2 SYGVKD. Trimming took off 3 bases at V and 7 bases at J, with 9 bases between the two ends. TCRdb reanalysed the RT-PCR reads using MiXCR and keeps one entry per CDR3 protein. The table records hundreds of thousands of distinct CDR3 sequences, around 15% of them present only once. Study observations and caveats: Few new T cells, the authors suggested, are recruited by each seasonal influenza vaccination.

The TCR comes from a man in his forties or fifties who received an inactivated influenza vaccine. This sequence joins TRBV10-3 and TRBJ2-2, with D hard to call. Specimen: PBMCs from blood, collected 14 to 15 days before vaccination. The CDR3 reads CAISESYGGELFF. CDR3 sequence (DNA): TGTGCCATCAGTGAAAGTTATGGCGGGGAGCTGTTTTTT.